This T cell receptor (beta chain) was sequenced during a study of spatial heterogeneity in lung cancer. Study context: Alpha-chain sequences were consistently detected less often than beta-chain sequences. The study's findings and limits: Ubiquitous, expanded tumor-derived TCRs were more frequently observed in blood at resection than at follow-up.

Germline V gives CDR1 SGHTA, CDR2 FQGNSA. The J segment lost 1 base and the V segment lost 5 bases, leaving 7 bases of the junction unmatched. The CDR3 runs 16 residues. This clonotype was detected a few times. The antigen remains undetermined. Every TCR cDNA molecule carried a tag that served as a unique molecular identifier. TCRdb redid the calling of the 5' RACE reads with MiXCR, one entry per CDR3 protein. The data hold fewer than 45,000 distinct CDR3 sequences, with roughly 7.2% observed a single time. As for time point: sample taken at primary tumor resection. The donor group consisted of under 95 patients who had untreated, early-stage non-small cell lung cancer.

Sequenced material: PBMCs, taken at surgery. The chain recombines TRBV7-2 with TRBJ2-3, with TRBD2 matching over 9 bases. The receptor was isolated from a female donor with early-stage non-small cell lung cancer. This CDR3 is CASSIGTSRGTDTQYF. CDR3 DNA: TGTGCCAGCAGCATCGGGACTAGCAGAGGCACAGATACGCAGTATTTT. The full variable domain, its missing parts supplied by reference TRBV7-2 and TRBJ2-3, is GAGVSQSPSNKVTEKGKDVELRCDPISGHTALYWYRQSLGQGLEFLIYFQGNSAPDKSGLPSDRFSAERTGGSVSTLTIQRTQQEDSAVYLCASSIGTSRGTDTQYFGPGTRLTVL.